This T cell receptor (beta chain) was captured by sequencing in a study of identical twins. TCRdb re-called the 5' RACE reads with MiXCR, one entry per CDR3 protein. The repertoire consists of 300,000 to 400,000 distinct CDR3 sequences, with 9% to 15% occurring once and the leading ten covering 7.2%. V lost 0 bases and J lost 7, with 6 bases in between. The CDR3 extends over 13 amino acids. Germline CDR1 LNHNV, CDR2 YYDKDF (reference sequence). The data were also submitted as part of a second study, on yellow fever vaccine responses in identical twins.

The chain combines TRBV15 with TRBJ1-4; D uncertain. What was sequenced was CD8+ T cells sorted from blood. The receptor's source is a woman aged 18-30 years in good health. CDR3 protein: CATSRDHREKLFF. CDR3 DNA: TGTGCCACCAGCAGAGATCATCGTGAAAAACTGTTTTTT.